The rows below give T cell receptor beta chains drawn from one sample of a study of TIL therapy for anti-PD-1-resistant metastatic lung cancer. Method: immunoSEQ multiplex PCR; TCRdb's copy keeps in-frame clones and lacks some. Seen here are about 36,000 clones, about 70% observed once, and the top ten hold approximately 5.3%. The sequenced sample was blood, obtained at baseline. Source of these receptors: a person aged 25-85 years with non-small cell lung cancer. Both conserved end residues are part of each CDR3. The D gene is left open where the match is weak. For some rows the clone size is stated as once, few or many, or as a class when expanded; others skip it.

clone_size j_call v_call d_call cdr3_nt cdr3_aa
NA TRBJ2-6 TRBV28 TRBD1 TGTGCCAGCAGAATTGGACAGGGGACTGGGGCCAACGTCCTGACTTTC CASRIGQGTGANVLTF
NA TRBJ2-1 TRBV6-5 NA TGTGCCAGCATCTCGGGGGGCGGCTCCTACAATGAGCAGTTCTTC CASISGGGSYNEQFF
NA TRBJ1-1 TRBV7-2 NA TGTGCCAGCAGCTTAGGCGGGGTCGGAGGAACTGAAGCTTTCTTT CASSLGGVGGTEAFF
NA TRBJ2-4 TRBV10-3 TRBD2 TGTGCCATCAAGACAGGACTAGCGGGAGAAGGGATTCAGTACTTC CAIKTGLAGEGIQYF
NA TRBJ2-3 TRBV9 NA TGTGCCAGCAGCGTAACTGGCACAGATACGCAGTATTTT CASSVTGTDTQYF
NA TRBJ2-1 TRBV9 TRBD2 TGTGCCAGCAGCGTAGGTTGGGGAGGGGCCTACAATGAGCAGTTCTTC CASSVGWGGAYNEQFF
NA TRBJ1-2 TRBV6-5 NA TGTGCCAGCAGCTCGGGGGGAGGCTACACCTTC CASSSGGGYTF
NA TRBJ1-2 TRBV5-6 TRBD1 TGTGCCAGCAGCTTGGGGACAGGGACTTCCTATGGCTACACCTTC CASSLGTGTSYGYTF
NA TRBJ2-5 TRBV19 TRBD1 TGTGCCAGTAGTATCGGAGGGACAGGGGGCGAGACCCAGTACTTC CASSIGGTGGETQYF
NA TRBJ2-5 TRBV7-2 NA TGTGCCAGCAGCTTGCAGATTCGGGCTGAGGAGACCCAGTACTTC CASSLQIRAEETQYF
few TRBJ1-5 TRBV28 NA TGTGCCAGCAGATCAACCCGAACCTATAGCAATCAGCCCCAGCATTTT CASRSTRTYSNQPQHF
NA TRBJ2-5 TRBV7-6 NA TGTGCCAGCAGCTTAGCGGGAGGCCAGGCAGAGACCCAGTACTTC CASSLAGGQAETQYF
NA TRBJ2-5 TRBV29-1 TRBD1 TGCAGCGTCACTCCCGACAGGGCGGGAGAGACCCAGTACTTC CSVTPDRAGETQYF
few TRBJ1-1 TRBV28 NA TGTGCCAGCAACATAGGCGGGGCTAGGGGCACTGAAGCTTTCTTT CASNIGGARGTEAFF
NA TRBJ2-7 TRBV28 NA TGTGCCAGCAGTTTAACCCTCCTTCTTGCCTACGAGCAGTACTTC CASSLTLLLAYEQYF
NA TRBJ2-1 TRBV5-4 NA TGTGCCAGCAGCTCGACAGGTTACAATGAGCAGTTCTTC CASSSTGYNEQFF
NA TRBJ2-3 TRBV15 NA TGTGCCACCAGCTTCCCAGGGGGCACAGATACGCAGTATTTT CATSFPGGTDTQYF
NA TRBJ2-1 TRBV19 TRBD1 TGTGCCAGTAGTATAGATTTGGGACAGTTGAAGCAGTTCTTC CASSIDLGQLKQFF
NA TRBJ2-2 TRBV27 TRBD2 TGTGCCAGCAGTTTGTTTGCGGGGGGGAACACCGGGGAGCTGTTTTTT CASSLFAGGNTGELFF
NA TRBJ2-3 TRBV27 TRBD2 TGTGCCAGTTCGGGCCCGGGAGGGAACCCAGATACGCAGTATTTT CASSGPGGNPDTQYF
NA TRBJ2-2 TRBV7-9 TRBD2 TGTGCCAGCAGCTTAGGCGGGGGGAACACCGGGGAGCTGTTTTTT CASSLGGGNTGELFF
NA TRBJ2-2 TRBV4-1 NA TGCGCCAGCAGCCAGGGCGGGCTAGCAACGAACACCGGGGAGCTGTTTTTT CASSQGGLATNTGELFF
few TRBJ1-5 TRBV28 NA TGTGCCAGCAGTTTACTGGGGGGTCAAAGCAATCAGCCCCAGCATTTT CASSLLGGQSNQPQHF
NA TRBJ1-1 TRBV28 TRBD1 TGTGCCAGCACCTCGGTTTCGCGGCAGGGGGTTTTCACTGAAGCTTTCTTT CASTSVSRQGVFTEAFF
NA TRBJ1-2 TRBV5-1 NA TGCGCCAGCAGGGGTGAGGGAAGAGGTTATGGCTACACCTTC CASRGEGRGYGYTF
NA TRBJ1-5 TRBV6-1 NA TGTGCCAGCAGTCGGGGGCAGGGTGTCAATCAGCCCCAGCATTTT CASSRGQGVNQPQHF
NA TRBJ2-3 TRBV19 NA TGTGCCAGTAGTATCAGCTCGACTTACACAGATACGCAGTATTTT CASSISSTYTDTQYF
NA TRBJ2-5 TRBV2 TRBD1 TGTGCCGTAAGGAGGACAGGTCAAGAGACCCAGTACTTC CAVRRTGQETQYF
NA TRBJ2-6 TRBV15 NA TGTGCCACCAGCTGGGGCGGCGTCTCTGGGGCCAACGTCCTGACTTTC CATSWGGVSGANVLTF
NA TRBJ1-1 TRBV6-1 NA TGTGCCAGCAGTCCAACAGGGCTGGTAGCTTTCTTT CASSPTGLVAFF
NA TRBJ1-2 TRBV7-2 NA TGTGCCAGCAGTACACAGGGCCTCCAGGGCTATGGCTACACCTTC CASSTQGLQGYGYTF
NA TRBJ1-1 TRBV28 TRBD1 TGTGCCAGCCACCGGGACAGGGAATCTGAAGCTTTCTTT CASHRDRESEAFF
NA TRBJ1-6 TRBV27 TRBD1 TGTGCCAGCAGTTCCTACGGGGACAGAGTTAATTCACCCCTCCACTTT CASSSYGDRVNSPLHF
few TRBJ2-1 TRBV7-9 NA TGTGCCAGCAGCTTAGCGGGGTTCGGAGCCTACAATGAGCAGTTCTTC CASSLAGFGAYNEQFF
NA TRBJ2-7 TRBV19 NA TGTGCCTCAGGGGGGGGCGGGAACGAGCAGTACTTC CASGGGGNEQYF
NA TRBJ2-3 TRBV15 TRBD1 TGTGCCACCAGCCCTCGGACAGGTTCCTTCACAGATACGCAGTATTTT CATSPRTGSFTDTQYF
NA TRBJ1-2 TRBV7-9 NA TGTGCCAGCAGCTTAGGGGGGCCCCTCTATGGCTACACCTTC CASSLGGPLYGYTF
NA TRBJ2-1 TRBV5-6 TRBD2 TGTGCCAGCAGCGCCAGGACTAGCGGGATTTCCACAGTCTTC CASSARTSGISTVF
few TRBJ2-5 TRBV5-1 NA TGCGCCAGCAGCGCCACAGGGCGGATGGAGACCCAGTACTTC CASSATGRMETQYF
NA TRBJ1-3 TRBV28 TRBD1 TGTGCCAGCAGTTTATGCATAAAGTTTTGGGAACGAGGACAGGGACTACTTTCCATATATTTT CASSLCIKFWERGQGLLSIYF
few TRBJ1-1 TRBV5-4 NA TGTGCCAGCAGCTTGGTACCAGGGTACACTGAAGCTTTCTTT CASSLVPGYTEAFF
NA TRBJ2-3 TRBV4-1 NA TGCGCCAGCAGCCAATTTATAGGCAGATCAGATACGCAGTATTTT CASSQFIGRSDTQYF
few TRBJ1-1 TRBV12-5 NA TGTGCTAGTGCAGCCTCGTCAGGCGGCACTGAAGCTTTCTTT CASAASSGGTEAFF
NA TRBJ1-2 TRBV7-3 NA TGTGCCAGCAGCTTACGGCGCTCTAGCTATGGCTACACCTTC CASSLRRSSYGYTF
NA TRBJ1-1 TRBV7-6 NA TGTGCCAGCAGCCCCGCTACAGGAGAGAACACTGAAGCTTTCTTT CASSPATGENTEAFF
NA TRBJ2-1 TRBV19 TRBD2 TGTGCCAGTAGACTAGCGGGCCTAAATGAGCAGTTCTTC CASRLAGLNEQFF
NA TRBJ2-5 TRBV27 NA TGTGCCAGCAGTCCAAGGACGGACCGTGGGGGGACCCAGTACTTC CASSPRTDRGGTQYF
NA TRBJ2-7 TRBV6-5 TRBD2 TGTGCCAGCATCAGCCTAGCGGGAGGGCCCAACGAGCAGTACTTC CASISLAGGPNEQYF
NA TRBJ2-1 TRBV7-8 NA TGTGCTACCGGGCCAGTCCACAATGAGCAGTTCTTC CATGPVHNEQFF
once TRBJ1-4 TRBV7-2 TRBD1 TGTGCCAGCAGCTTTAGGACAGGCTTGGAAGAAAAACTGTTTTTT CASSFRTGLEEKLFF
NA TRBJ2-1 TRBV4-3 NA TGCGCCAGCAGCCAAGATGGTAGTATCAGCTCCTACAATGAGCAGTTCTTC CASSQDGSISSYNEQFF
NA TRBJ2-5 TRBV5-4 NA TGTGCCAGCAGCTTGGTTGGCAGGACCCAAGAGACCCAGTACTTC CASSLVGRTQETQYF
NA TRBJ1-4 TRBV28 NA TGTGCCAGCAGTCGCGTTGTAGCCACAACTAATGAAAAACTGTTTTTT CASSRVVATTNEKLFF
few TRBJ1-5 TRBV6-5 NA TGTGCCAGCAGTTACACGCCGGAGGCGGGTCAGCCCCAGCATTTT CASSYTPEAGQPQHF